This record covers a single T cell receptor (beta chain). Antigen: not known. Each donor was healthy, and each was a bone marrow donor. The data were taken from a study of cytomegalovirus exposure and HLA in healthy donors. The primer mix had 60 Vbeta and 13 Jbeta primers. Method: immunoSEQ multiplex PCR; TCRdb's copy keeps in-frame clones and lacks some. The profile shows some 170,000 clones, roughly 80% of them singletons. Study findings and constraints: The study found most TCR sequences rare, yet found some public TCRs in many donors. Later analysis showed TCR association rates varying by HLA locus, highest for DRB1 and lowest for HLA-C.

The TCR was taken from a man aged 25 to 45 in good health and CMV-seronegative. The material sequenced was PBMCs.

This chain's CDR3 is CASSASAFRDSLYQETQYF. The CDR3 coding sequence is TGTGCCAGTAGTGCATCTGCCTTTAGGGACAGCCTGTACCAAGAGACCCAGTACTTC. The rearrangement joins TRBV19 to TRBJ2-5, with TRBD1 identical over 7 bases. Losses at the gene ends were 5 bases for V and 0 bases for J; bases not matched to a gene: 18. The CDR3 spans 19 residues. Germline V gives CDR1 LNHDA, CDR2 SQIVND (reference sequence).